Each of the 11 T cell receptor beta chains below was sequenced from the same sample in a study of blood T cell repertoires in COVID-19. The repertoire was sequenced with immunoSEQ multiplex PCR; TCRdb's copy has only in-frame clones and lacks some. The data contain 470,000 or so clones, nearly 90% of them seen just once; the ten biggest clones take up around 1.8%. The source material was PBMCs or T cells enriched from blood (not recorded which). All receptors come from a woman aged 18-35 years with acute COVID-19.

V gene TRBV28 combines with J gene TRBJ2-7, with D unresolved. Germline-derived CDR1 and CDR2 are MDHEN and SYDVKM. V was trimmed by 1 base and J by 3 bases, leaving 7 bases between them. This CDR3 comprises 13 residues. CDR3 sequence (DNA): TGTGCCAGCAGTTTATATGCTAACTACGAGCAGTACTTC. It yields the protein CASSLYANYEQYF.

V is TRBV7-8 and J is TRBJ1-6; D is uncertain. CDR3 length: 12 residues. Looked up from germline, CDR1 is SGHVS and CDR2 is FQNEAQ. V lost 0 bases to trimming and J lost 11 bases, with 5 bases between them. The CDR3 protein is CASSLAATPLHF. DNA of the CDR3: TGTGCCAGCAGCTTAGCAGCGACACCCCTCCACTTT.

The rearrangement uses TRBV5-5 and TRBJ2-1; TRBD1 aligns across 12 bases. Germline CDR1 and CDR2: SGHKS and YYEKEE (reference sequence). Trimming took 2 bases from V and 10 from J; bases not matched to a gene: 7. This CDR3 has 15 residues. In DNA form, the CDR3 reads TGTGCCAGCAGCTTCCTAGCGGGGACAGGGGGCGAGCAGTTCTTC. It is translated as CASSFLAGTGGEQFF.

The chain is built from TRBV5-1 and TRBJ2-5, with TRBD2 identical over 13 bases. After removal of 0 bases from V and 1 base from J, the junction contained 3 bases not matched to a gene. The CDR3 has 17 amino acids. Germline V CDR1 and CDR2: SGHRS, YFSETQ. As DNA, the CDR3 is TGCGCCAGCAGCTTGGCTGGGACTAGCGGGGTCCAAGAGACCCAGTACTTC. Its translation is CASSLAGTSGVQETQYF.

The gene calls are TRBV5-1 and TRBJ2-4; TRBD2 is a possible D gene (5 bases). This CDR3 comprises 13 residues. CDR1 is SGHRS and CDR2 is YFSETQ in the germline V gene. With 4 bases removed from V and 11 bases from J, the gap between germline ends came to 16 bases. The CDR3 loop reads CASSLGETNFQYF. CDR3 DNA: TGCGCCAGCAGCCTTGGTGAGACTAACTTTCAGTACTTC.

The chain links TRBV27 to TRBJ2-2; D remains ambiguous. Germline V gives CDR1 MNHEY, CDR2 SMNVEV (reference sequence). V was shortened by 3 bases and J by 1 base, with 6 bases between the two germline ends. The CDR3 extends over 14 amino acids. The CDR3 here is CASSFRQNTGELFF. Here the CDR3 DNA reads TGTGCCAGCAGTTTCCGACAGAACACCGGGGAGCTGTTTTTT.

The chain employs TRBV4-1 and TRBJ1-1; D remains ambiguous. The CDR3 is made up of 15 amino acids. The ends were cut back, 0 bases at V and 0 bases at J, with 8 bases in the middle. Germline loops: CDR1 MGHRA, CDR2 YSYEKL. Here the CDR3 DNA reads TGCGCCAGCAGCCAAGAAGAGGGAATGAACACTGAAGCTTTCTTT. This encodes CASSQEEGMNTEAFF.

V is TRBV3-1 (or the pseudogene TRBV3-2) and J is TRBJ1-2; 11 positions agree with TRBD1. Trimming at V came to 8 bases and at J to 6 bases, leaving 2 bases not matched to a gene. The germline gives CDR1 LGHDT, CDR2 YNNKEL (reference sequence). The CDR3 length is 12 residues. The CDR3 DNA reads TGTGCCAGCCGGACAGGGGGCAATGGCTACACCTTC. Encoded protein: CASRTGGNGYTF.

J is TRBJ1-6 and V is TRBV6-6, with TRBD1 matching 7 bases. In germline, CDR1 is MNHNY, CDR2 SVGAGI (reference sequence). The V and J ends lost 6 bases and 3 bases, in that order; junction bases with no gene match: 5. This CDR3 has 15 residues. The CDR3 sequence is CASSPGTVYNSPLHF. CDR3 in DNA: TGTGCCAGCAGCCCGGGGACAGTCTATAATTCACCCCTCCACTTT.

The rearrangement uses TRBV10-1 and TRBJ1-2; tentative D call: TRBD1 (6 bases). CDR1 WNHNN and CDR2 SYGVQD come from the germline V gene (reference sequence). Trimming took off 3 bases at V and 6 bases at J, with 23 bases between the two ends. This CDR3 comprises 17 residues. The CDR3 spells CASSERNQPGTFNGYTF. The CDR3 DNA reads as TGCGCCAGCAGTGAAAGGAACCAACCCGGGACATTCAATGGCTACACCTTC.

The J gene is TRBJ1-1, the V gene TRBV19; 11 bases match TRBD1. This CDR3 has 15 amino acids. Germline lookup yields CDR1 LNHDA and CDR2 SQIVND (reference sequence). V dropped 9 bases and J dropped 5; count of bases not matched to a gene: 11. This CDR3 reads CASGRTGGAATEAFF. Written as DNA, the CDR3 is TGTGCCAGCGGGCGGACAGGGGGCGCGGCGACTGAAGCTTTCTTT. The whole variable domain, remainder taken from reference TRBV19 and TRBJ1-1, is DGGITQSPKYLFRKEGQNVTLSCEQNLNHDAMYWYRQDPGQGLRLIYYSQIVNDFQKGDIAEGYSVSREKKESFPLTVTSAQKNPTAFYLCASGRTGGAATEAFFGQGTRLTVV.